This TCR beta chain was identified during a study of T cell repertoires in cytomegalovirus infection. This CDR3 spans 19 amino acids. V was clipped by 4 bases and J by 1 base, with 23 bases between them. TCRdb reprocessed the reads with MiXCR, giving one entry per CDR3 protein. Found here are approximately 500,000 distinct CDR3 sequences, 33% of them singletons; the top ten hold roughly a sixth. This clonotype was seen more than once but under ten times. Antigen unknown. Findings and limits, study-wide: Frequencies of public TCR beta families were cumulated, and this identified carriers of CMV plus the relevant HLA. HLA-C-restricted TCR beta clonotypes specific for CMV led the ex vivo response.

This material consisted of cultured PBMCs, taken from culture after CMV antigen stimulation. V usage is TRBV12-3 or TRBV12-4 and J usage is TRBJ1-5; perhaps TRBD1 as D (6 bases). The source of this sequence is a human donor in good health (CMV status not recorded). Some clones in this sample may be carry-over from other donors' samples. The DNA of the CDR3 is TGTGCCAGCAGTTCTTTTTTGGGAGGGGACACAAAAAGCAATCAGCCCCAGCATTTT. This codes for CASSSFLGGDTKSNQPQHF.